This is a list of T cell receptor beta chains from one sample in a study of blood T cell repertoires in COVID-19. Only in-frame clones appear in the TCRdb table, and some are missing; sequencing was by immunoSEQ multiplex PCR. The table has almost 200,000 clones, approximately 86% seen once. The source material was peripheral blood. The receptors here all came from a man in his 60s with COVID-19, enrolled during active disease. Each CDR3 is given with its conserved first and last residue. The order of the fields is V gene, clone size, J gene, D gene, CDR3 protein, CDR3 DNA. D genes are given only for firm matches. Rows may omit the clone size; those that give it use once, few, many or a size class.

V: TRBV27; size: -; J: TRBJ2-1; D: TRBD2; CDR3: CASRLLAGGVGQFF; DNA: TGTGCCAGCAGGCTTCTAGCGGGAGGGGTCGGGCAGTTCTTC
V: TRBV4-1; size: -; J: TRBJ1-2; D: -; CDR3: CASSQTGVEVVYTF; DNA: TGCGCCAGCAGCCAGACCGGAGTAGAAGTTGTCTACACCTTC
V: TRBV19; size: -; J: TRBJ1-5; D: TRBD1; CDR3: CASSMGQGASNQPQHF; DNA: TGTGCCAGTAGTATGGGCCAGGGGGCAAGCAATCAGCCCCAGCATTTT
V: TRBV9; size: -; J: TRBJ2-7; D: -; CDR3: CASSVGQTSYEQYF; DNA: TGTGCCAGCAGCGTAGGACAGACCTCCTACGAGCAGTACTTC
V: TRBV7-3; size: -; J: TRBJ2-5; D: TRBD1; CDR3: CASSLGVGRGPETQYF; DNA: TGTGCCAGCAGCTTAGGGGTTGGAAGGGGGCCTGAGACCCAGTACTTC
V: TRBV18; size: -; J: TRBJ1-1; D: -; CDR3: CASSRGQMNTEAFF; DNA: TGTGCCAGCTCACGCGGACAGATGAACACTGAAGCTTTCTTT
V: TRBV27; size: -; J: TRBJ1-1; D: TRBD1; CDR3: CASSFRTGGGTEAFF; DNA: TGTGCCAGCAGTTTTCGGACAGGGGGCGGTACTGAAGCTTTCTTT
V: TRBV7-2; size: once; J: TRBJ1-4; D: -; CDR3: CASSPPGEKLFF; DNA: TGTGCCAGCAGCCCCCCAGGGGAAAAACTGTTTTTT
V: TRBV7-9; size: few; J: TRBJ1-1; D: -; CDR3: CASSLRDGRNTEAFF; DNA: TGTGCCAGCAGCTTAAGGGATGGGAGAAACACTGAAGCTTTCTTT
V: TRBV4-2; size: -; J: TRBJ1-4; D: TRBD1; CDR3: CASSQGQGNEKLFF; DNA: TGTGCCAGCAGCCAGGGACAGGGTAATGAAAAACTGTTTTTT
V: TRBV11-2; size: -; J: TRBJ1-5; D: -; CDR3: CASSPRVGNQPQHF; DNA: TGTGCCAGCAGCCCCAGGGTAGGGAATCAGCCCCAGCATTTT
V: TRBV2; size: -; J: TRBJ1-2; D: -; CDR3: CASSEARSAIRGYTF; DNA: TGTGCCAGCAGTGAAGCGCGGTCAGCAATCCGGGGCTACACCTTC
V: TRBV5-4; size: -; J: TRBJ2-1; D: -; CDR3: CASSLNSVGDEQFF; DNA: TGTGCCAGCAGCTTGAACTCCGTGGGCGATGAGCAGTTCTTC
V: TRBV7-6; size: -; J: TRBJ1-6; D: -; CDR3: CASSLEAGGINSPLHF; DNA: TGTGCCAGCAGCTTAGAGGCCGGCGGGATAAATTCACCCCTCCACTTT
V: TRBV6-5; size: -; J: TRBJ2-1; D: -; CDR3: CASSTLADEQFF; DNA: TGTGCCAGCAGTACCCTGGCGGATGAGCAGTTCTTC
V: TRBV14; size: -; J: TRBJ2-2; D: TRBD1; CDR3: CASSRRQGWTGELFF; DNA: TGTGCCAGCAGCCGCCGACAGGGTTGGACCGGGGAGCTGTTTTTT
V: TRBV27; size: -; J: TRBJ1-4; D: TRBD1; CDR3: CASRRDRKNEKLFF; DNA: TGTGCCAGCAGACGGGACAGGAAGAATGAAAAACTGTTTTTT
V: TRBV20-1; size: -; J: TRBJ1-1; D: TRBD1; CDR3: CSAGTGVEAFF; DNA: TGCAGTGCGGGGACAGGCGTTGAAGCTTTCTTT
V: TRBV19; size: -; J: TRBJ2-2; D: TRBD2; CDR3: CASTTGAGGSTGELFF; DNA: TGTGCCAGTACCACTGGAGCGGGAGGTAGCACCGGGGAGCTGTTTTTT
V: TRBV12-5; size: -; J: TRBJ2-7; D: -; CDR3: CASARGGPYEQYF; DNA: TGTGCTAGTGCCAGAGGCGGCCCCTACGAGCAGTACTTC
V: TRBV11-2; size: -; J: TRBJ1-2; D: -; CDR3: CASSFRGYGYTF; DNA: TGTGCCAGCAGCTTCCGCGGATACGGCTACACCTTC
V: TRBV3-1/TRBV3-2; size: -; J: TRBJ2-2; D: -; CDR3: CASSQRGYLSTGELFF; DNA: TGTGCCAGCAGCCAACGGGGTTACTTAAGTACCGGGGAGCTGTTTTTT
V: TRBV3-1/TRBV3-2; size: -; J: TRBJ2-1; D: TRBD1; CDR3: CASSQLMGQGNEQFF; DNA: TGTGCCAGCAGCCAGCTTATGGGACAGGGTAATGAGCAGTTCTTC